These T cell receptor beta chains were read from a single sample in a study of response to subunit inactivated influenza vaccine. Each CDR3 protein is one row after TCRdb ran MiXCR on the RT-PCR reads. Altogether over 300,000 distinct CDR3 sequences are present, 21% being singletons, with the ten largest covering 9.5% to 13%. The sequenced sample was PBMCs from blood, obtained approximately 20 months after vaccination. The receptor set was obtained from a man aged 50 to 69 who received an inactivated influenza vaccine. Both conserved end residues are part of each CDR3. D genes are given only for firm matches. For some rows the clone size is stated as once, few or many, or as a class when expanded; others skip it.

V gene,J gene,clone size,D gene,CDR3 protein,CDR3 DNA
TRBV6-1,TRBJ2-5,few,TRBD2,CASRSSGGRGETQYF,TGTGCCAGCAGATCTAGCGGGGGGAGAGGAGAGACCCAGTACTTC
TRBV24-1,TRBJ2-5,few,TRBD1,CATSDPGTGGHGTQYF,TGTGCCACCAGTGACCCTGGGACAGGGGGACACGGGACCCAGTACTTC
TRBV7-9,TRBJ1-1,many,.,CASSSGPQTRSTEAFF,TGTGCCAGCAGCTCCGGTCCACAGACTAGGAGCACTGAAGCTTTCTTT
TRBV7-3,TRBJ1-1,.,.,CASSLTAGPSEAFF,TGTGCCAGCAGCTTAACAGCGGGGCCGTCTGAAGCTTTCTTT
TRBV20-1,TRBJ2-7,.,TRBD2,CSARGLAGIHHEQYF,TGCAGTGCTAGAGGACTAGCGGGAATCCATCACGAGCAGTACTTC
TRBV20-1,TRBJ1-1,.,.,CCASQGVGRGAFF,TGCTGTGCGAGCCAGGGTGTGGGCCGGGGAGCTTTCTTT
TRBV3-1,TRBJ2-1,.,.,CASSQPLLGSNHEQFF,TGTGCCAGCAGCCAACCTCTACTAGGGTCAAACCATGAGCAGTTCTTC
TRBV4-3,TRBJ2-3,few,.,CASSQDHPLAGDTQYF,TGCGCCAGCAGCCAAGATCATCCCCTAGCCGGAGATACGCAGTATTTT
TRBV29-1,TRBJ1-1,few,TRBD1,CSASGQGSTEAFF,TGCAGCGCCTCCGGACAGGGTAGCACTGAAGCTTTCTTT
TRBV10-3,TRBJ2-7,.,.,CATRDSLYEQYF,TGTGCCACGAGGGACTCACTCTACGAGCAGTACTTC
TRBV4-3,TRBJ1-2,few,.,CASSQEGQGVSYTF,TGCGCCAGCAGCCAAGAGGGTCAGGGAGTTAGCTACACCTTC
TRBV12-3/TRBV12-4,TRBJ2-3,.,.,CASSLRRSSTDTQYF,TGTGCCAGCAGTTTAAGGAGATCTAGCACAGATACGCAGTATTTT
TRBV20-1,TRBJ1-1,few,.,CSATNHMNTEAFF,TGCAGTGCTACCAACCACATGAACACTGAAGCTTTCTTT
TRBV27,TRBJ2-3,few,.,CASSSPTGGTRTNPQYF,TGTGCCAGCAGTTCCCCTACTGGTGGGACACGGACTAATCCGCAGTATTTT
TRBV4-1,TRBJ2-2,.,TRBD2,CASSQDSGGLWTGELFF,TGCGCCAGCAGCCAAGATAGCGGGGGCTTGTGGACCGGGGAGCTGTTTTTT
TRBV20-1,TRBJ2-5,few,.,CSALSWGQETQYF,TGCAGTGCGCTCTCCTGGGGCCAAGAGACCCAGTACTTC
TRBV7-9,TRBJ1-6,few,.,CASSPRSSGNSPLHF,TGTGCCAGCAGCCCAAGGTCGAGCGGTAATTCACCCCTCCACTTT
TRBV6-1,TRBJ1-2,few,.,CASSRGLPSYGYTF,TGTGCCAGCAGTCGGGGGCTTCCGAGCTATGGCTACACCTTC
TRBV18,TRBJ2-1,.,.,CASSPPIYQYSYNEQFF,TGTGCCAGCTCACCACCAATATACCAATACTCCTACAATGAGCAGTTCTTC
TRBV29-1,TRBJ2-1,.,.,CSVVRMVLGAHEQFF,TGCAGCGTTGTTAGAATGGTTTTGGGGGCCCATGAGCAGTTCTTC
TRBV6-1,TRBJ1-5,few,TRBD1,CASKGQGGNQPQHF,TGTGCCAGCAAGGGACAGGGCGGCAATCAGCCCCAGCATTTT
TRBV12-3/TRBV12-4,TRBJ1-5,many,.,CASSLVASTYSNQPQHF,TGTGCCAGCAGTTTAGTGGCCAGCACCTATAGCAATCAGCCCCAGCATTTT
TRBV9,TRBJ2-3,many,.,CASSESGKGGQYF,TGTGCCAGCAGCGAAAGCGGAAAGGGGGGGCAGTATTTT
TRBV12-3/TRBV12-4,TRBJ1-5,few,.,CASSVQRNQPQHF,TGTGCCAGCAGTGTTCAGCGCAATCAGCCCCAGCATTTT
TRBV20-1,TRBJ2-7,many,TRBD2,CSARDPRLAGDEQYF,TGCAGTGCTAGAGATCCTAGACTAGCGGGCGACGAGCAGTACTTC
TRBV4-3,TRBJ2-7,few,.,CASSQGTSSSYEQYF,TGCGCCAGCAGCCAGGGTACTTCAAGCTCCTACGAGCAGTACTTC
TRBV30,TRBJ2-5,.,.,CAWNGLRETQYF,TGTGCCTGGAACGGACTAAGAGAGACCCAGTACTTC
TRBV12-3/TRBV12-4,TRBJ2-1,once,.,CASRTRTYEQFF,TGTGCCAGCAGAACCCGGACTTATGAGCAGTTCTTC
TRBV14,TRBJ2-1,few,.,CASSQPARQEFF,TGTGCCAGCAGCCAGCCGGCCCGGCAGGAGTTCTTC
TRBV2,TRBJ1-2,few,TRBD1,CASSELGQNYGYTF,TGTGCCAGCAGTGAATTGGGACAGAACTATGGCTACACCTTC
TRBV9,TRBJ2-1,.,.,CASSVGGSAAYVEQFF,TGTGCCAGCAGCGTGGGGGGTAGCGCCGCCTATGTTGAGCAGTTCTTC
TRBV28,TRBJ1-5,few,TRBD1,CASSLSVGLGTGDQPQHF,TGTGCCAGCAGTTTATCGGTCGGACTCGGGACAGGGGACCAGCCCCAGCATTTT
TRBV29-1,TRBJ2-7,few,TRBD2,CSVGGGRPSYEQYF,TGCAGCGTTGGGGGCGGGAGACCGTCCTACGAGCAGTACTTC
TRBV12-3/TRBV12-4,TRBJ2-2,.,.,CASRRQGHLAGKTGELFF,TGTGCCAGCAGGCGACAGGGGCATTTAGCGGGGAAAACCGGGGAGCTGTTTTTT
TRBV2,TRBJ1-4,few,.,CASRLRGVANEKLFF,TGTGCCAGCAGGCTGAGGGGGGTCGCTAATGAAAAACTGTTTTTT
TRBV14,TRBJ2-1,.,.,CASSQRQVSYNEQFF,TGTGCCAGCAGCCAAAGACAGGTCTCCTACAATGAGCAGTTCTTC
TRBV12-3/TRBV12-4,TRBJ2-6,once,TRBD1,CASSPPFRTGGSGANVLTF,TGTGCCAGCAGTCCCCCTTTTAGGACAGGGGGCTCTGGGGCCAACGTCCTGACTTTC
TRBV3-1,TRBJ2-3,.,TRBD2,CASRERASAGRTDTQYF,TGTGCCAGCAGAGAACGCGCCTCAGCGGGACGCACAGATACGCAGTATTTT
TRBV11-2,TRBJ1-4,.,.,CASSLNSFEKLFF,TGTGCCAGCAGCTTAAACAGTTTTGAAAAACTGTTTTTT
TRBV28,TRBJ2-1,few,.,CASGPGPHLNEQFF,TGTGCCAGTGGACCGGGACCCCACCTAAATGAGCAGTTCTTC
TRBV28,TRBJ2-3,.,.,CASSLVGQKRDTQYF,TGTGCCAGCAGTTTGGTTGGCCAAAAAAGGGATACGCAGTATTTT
TRBV12-3/TRBV12-4,TRBJ1-1,few,.,CASSLYGTNTEAFF,TGTGCCAGCAGTTTGTACGGAACGAACACTGAAGCTTTCTTT